These 17 T cell receptor beta chains were sequenced from one sample in a study of blood T cell repertoires in COVID-19. Sequencing was performed with immunoSEQ multiplex PCR; in TCRdb, only in-frame clones are kept and a portion is missing. The sample has roughly 240,000 clones, more than 70% seen once. Material: PBMCs or T cells enriched from blood (not recorded which). The receptor source for this set is a woman in her 40s with acute COVID-19.

The chain links TRBV11-3 to TRBJ2-6; 7 bases align to TRBD1. V shed 4 bases, J shed 0 bases, and the junction held 9 bases outside the gene matches. Germline V gene sequence: CDR1 SGHNT, CDR2 YENEEA. There are 18 residues in the CDR3. The CDR3 nucleotides are TGTGCCAGCAGCTCGGGACAGCTCACGATCTCTGGGGCCAACGTCCTGACTTTC. Its protein product is CASSSGQLTISGANVLTF.

The gene calls are TRBV29-1 and TRBJ2-2; TRBD1 might be the D (6 bases). The V gene lost 4 bases and the J gene lost 4 bases, with 13 bases spanning the gap. The CDR3 has 14 residues. Germline V gene sequence: CDR1 SQVTM, CDR2 ANQGSEA. The CDR3 protein is CSVARTASTGELFF. The CDR3 DNA reads TGCAGCGTTGCCAGGACAGCTTCCACCGGGGAGCTGTTTTTT.

The rearrangement links TRBV2 to TRBJ2-2, with 8 bases aligning to TRBD1. Germline CDR1 SNHLY, CDR2 FYNNEI. Trimming cost V 5 bases and J 4 bases; bases outside gene matches: 6. There are 15 residues in the CDR3. The CDR3 region is CASSPQTGGTGELFF. The CDR3 DNA reads TGTGCCAGCAGTCCCCAAACAGGGGGCACCGGGGAGCTGTTTTTT.

The V gene is TRBV21-1, the J gene TRBJ1-4; TRBD1, the D gene given by the table, was not confirmed from the DNA. TRBV21-1 is reported as a pseudogene. CDR3 size: 15 residues. CDR3 sequence reads: CASSRNRATPMELFF. DNA of the CDR3: TGTGCCAGCAGCAGGAACAGGGCGACACCGATGGAACTGTTTTTT.

The CDR3 bases are TGTGCCAGCAGCTACAGGGGAAGCTCCTACGAGCAGTACGTC. Protein sequence: CASSYRGSSYEQYV. The chain couples TRBV13 to TRBJ2-7, with TRBD1 matching 7 bases. This CDR3 has 14 amino acids. CDR1 and CDR2 (germline): PRHDT, FYEKMQ (reference sequence). Losses at the gene ends were 4 bases for V and 0 bases for J; bases not matched to a gene: 3.

This chain links TRBV5-6 with TRBJ1-5, with D tentatively TRBD1 (6 bases). The CDR3 has 15 residues. Germline V gene lookup returns CDR1 SGHDT and CDR2 YYEEEE. Trimming left V 1 base short and J 2 bases short, with 10 bases between. The CDR3 here is CASSLTGRGNQPQHF. CDR3 nucleotides: TGTGCCAGCAGCTTGACAGGGAGGGGCAATCAGCCCCAGCATTTT.

This chain uses TRBV12-3 or TRBV12-4 with TRBJ1-5, with D possibly matching TRBD1 (6 bases). The CDR3 length is 13 residues. V lost 6 bases and J lost 4, with 10 bases in between. The chain's CDR3 is CASRDTGNQPQHF. CDR3 sequence (DNA): TGTGCCAGCAGGGACACAGGGAATCAGCCCCAGCATTTT.

The genes are TRBV7-6 and TRBJ2-1; tentative D call: TRBD1 (6 bases). The ends were cut back, 3 bases at V and 4 bases at J, with 10 bases in the middle. This CDR3 has 14 residues. In germline, CDR1 is SGHVS, CDR2 FNYEAQ. The CDR3 protein is CASSLGQGYNEQFF. The CDR3 nucleotides are TGTGCCAGCAGCTTGGGCCAGGGGTACAATGAGCAGTTCTTC.

The CDR3 spells CASSKGLAGAYEQYV. The CDR3 bases are TGTGCCAGCAGCAAGGGACTAGCGGGAGCCTACGAGCAGTACGTC. J is TRBJ2-7 and V is TRBV11-2, with TRBD2 matching over 14 bases. The CDR3 runs 15 residues. From germline, CDR1 is SGHAT and CDR2 FQNNGV. With 5 bases clipped from V and 2 bases from J, the junction kept 2 bases outside the gene matches.

V and J are TRBV11-3 and TRBJ2-7, with D tentatively TRBD2 (7 bases). The CDR3 is 15 residues long. Germline values: CDR1 SGHNT, CDR2 YENEEA. The ends were cut back, 2 bases at V and 3 bases at J, with 14 bases in the middle. The CDR3 nucleotides are TGTGCCAGCAGCTTACGCGGGGGCATTAGCTACGAGCAGTACGTC. Encoded protein: CASSLRGGISYEQYV.

The rearrangement links TRBV12-3 or TRBV12-4 to TRBJ2-5; 7 nucleotides align to TRBD1. The CDR3 extends over 13 amino acids. Trimming at V came to 5 bases and at J to 3 bases, leaving 3 bases not matched to a gene. The CDR3 DNA sequence: TGTGCCAGCAGTGTACAGGGGAAAGAGACCCAGTACTTC. Its protein is CASSVQGKETQYF.

The genes are TRBV9 and TRBJ2-5; possibly TRBD1 for D (6 bases). The germline V gene has CDR1 SGDLS and CDR2 YYNGEE. Between the trimmed V and J ends, which lost 4 bases and 3 bases, there was a span of 16 bases. CDR3 length equals 15 residues. CDR3 sequence: CASSPQGTEKETQYF. The CDR3 bases are TGTGCCAGCAGCCCGCAGGGGACCGAGAAAGAGACCCAGTACTTC.

This chain uses TRBV27 with TRBJ1-6; D remains ambiguous. CDR1 and CDR2 from the germline V gene are MNHEY and SMNVEV (reference sequence). The CDR3 consists of 17 residues. V gave up 6 bases and J gave up 0 bases, with 15 bases separating them. In nucleotides, the CDR3 is TGTGCCAGCAGCCCGACTCCGACGAGCTCCTATAATTCACCCCTCCACTTT. This codes for CASSPTPTSSYNSPLHF.

The V gene is TRBV3-1 (or the pseudogene TRBV3-2), the J gene TRBJ2-3; perhaps TRBD2 as D (7 bases). V was cut by 2 bases and J by 3 bases, with 15 bases left in between. This CDR3 comprises 16 residues. Germline V gene data show CDR1 as LGHDT and CDR2 as YNNKEL (reference sequence). CDR3 loop: CASSQLGGGGTDTQYF. For the CDR3, the DNA is TGTGCCAGCAGCCAACTTGGGGGAGGGGGAACAGATACGCAGTATTTT.

V and J are TRBV18 and TRBJ2-7; perhaps TRBD1 as D (6 bases). V lost 6 bases, J lost 2 bases, and 14 bases lay in between. There are 14 residues in the CDR3. Per germline, CDR1 KGHSH and CDR2 LQKENI. CDR3 in DNA: TGTGCCAGCTCTCGTACAGGGATCCCCTACGAGCAGTACTTC. Translating gives CASSRTGIPYEQYF.

J is TRBJ1-2 and V is TRBV27, with D unresolved. CDR1 and CDR2 (germline): MNHEY, SMNVEV (reference sequence). V was cut by 4 bases and J by 5 bases, with 8 bases left in between. This CDR3 has 12 residues. The CDR3 region is CASSSRYYGYTF. CDR3 DNA sequence: TGTGCCAGCAGTTCGCGGTATTATGGCTACACCTTC.

The chain has TRBV11-2 and TRBJ2-7; 7 nucleotides match TRBD2. There are 15 residues in the CDR3. Germline trimming cut 3 bases from V and 5 bases from J; bases unmatched to any gene: 10. CDR1 is SGHAT and CDR2 is FQNNGV in the germline V gene. This CDR3 is CASSFFRTSVHEQYF. In DNA, the CDR3 is TGTGCCAGCAGCTTCTTCAGGACTAGTGTCCACGAGCAGTACTTC.